The 22 T cell receptor beta chains given below trace back to one sample, sequenced in a study of T cell repertoires in cytomegalovirus infection. Their cognate antigens are unknown. TCRdb itself ran the reads through MiXCR, one entry per CDR3 protein. Seen here are approximately 260,000 distinct CDR3 sequences, 20% to 25% observed once, and the top ten hold about 20%. This material consisted of cultured PBMCs, taken from culture after CMV antigen stimulation. The receptor set was obtained from a human donor in good health (CMV status not recorded). Some clones in this sample may be carry-over from other donors' samples.

This clonotype turned up a few times. The chain uses TRBV6-1 and TRBJ1-1; D remains ambiguous. Germline values: CDR1 MNHNS, CDR2 SASEGT. The V gene lost 6 bases and the J gene lost 4 bases, with 12 bases spanning the gap. The CDR3 runs 13 residues. CDR3 nucleotide sequence: TGTGCCAGCAGCCCATTTACGGGCACTGAAGCTTTCTTT. Translated, it gives CASSPFTGTEAFF.

The V and J genes are TRBV7-2 and TRBJ2-3, with 9 nucleotides matching TRBD1. Germline lookup yields CDR1 SGHTA and CDR2 FQGNSA. V trimming: 3 bases; J trimming: 6 bases; junction bases outside the gene matches: 10. The CDR3 sequence is 16 residues long. Written as DNA, the CDR3 is TGTGCCAGCAGCTTCTTCGGGACAGGGTCTATTGATACGCAGTATTTT. It is translated as CASSFFGTGSIDTQYF.

This clonotype appeared many times. V and J are TRBV7-8 and TRBJ1-4; no firm D call. V was trimmed by 5 bases and J by 7 bases, leaving 17 bases between them. The CDR3 loop spans 15 amino acids. The germline gives CDR1 SGHVS, CDR2 FQNEAQ. As DNA, the CDR3 is TGTGCCAGCAGCCGAGGACTCTTCTGGGGTGAAAAACTGTTTTTT. As protein: CASSRGLFWGEKLFF.

J is TRBJ1-5 and V is TRBV19, with TRBD1 identical over 12 bases. The germline V gene encodes CDR1 LNHDA and CDR2 SQIVND (reference sequence). The V gene end was trimmed by 4 bases and the J gene end by 4 bases; junction bases not matched to a gene: 8. The CDR3 spans 17 residues. In nucleotides, the CDR3 is TGTGCCAGTAGTAAAACCGGGACAGGGGGCCGTAATCAGCCCCAGCATTTT. Protein: CASSKTGTGGRNQPQHF.

This chain links TRBV10-3 with TRBJ2-7; 12 nucleotides match TRBD2. CDR3 length: 12 residues. Germline V gene lookup returns CDR1 ENHRY and CDR2 SYGVKD. V trimming: 11 bases; J trimming: 2 bases; junction bases outside the gene matches: 1. The CDR3 DNA is TGTGCCGCTAGCGGGGGGGCCTACGAGCAGTACTTC. It is translated as CAASGGAYEQYF.

This clonotype was counted many times. This chain uses TRBV11-2 with TRBJ2-1; TRBD2 matches at 7 bases. The CDR3 sequence is 15 residues long. Germline V gene data show CDR1 as SGHAT and CDR2 as FQNNGV. The J segment lost 8 bases and the V segment lost 5 bases, leaving 12 bases of the junction unmatched. CDR3 in amino acids: CASSPGASGTDEQFF. The CDR3 region has the DNA TGTGCCAGCAGCCCCGGGGCTAGCGGTACCGATGAGCAGTTCTTC.

This chain uses TRBV4-1 with TRBJ2-3, with 7 nucleotides matching TRBD2. The CDR3 has 16 residues. The V segment lost 4 bases and the J segment 6 bases; nucleotides outside the gene matches: 13. Per germline, CDR1 MGHRA and CDR2 YSYEKL. Here the CDR3 DNA reads TGCGCCAGCAGCCGAGTTGGGGGAGGGCCCACGGATACGCAGTATTTT. Encoded protein: CASSRVGGGPTDTQYF.

The CDR3 coding sequence is TGTGCCAGCAGCTTAGGAGGGGTAGGAGAGACCCAGTACTTC. Protein: CASSLGGVGETQYF. The V and J genes are TRBV7-7 and TRBJ2-5; either TRBD1 or TRBD2 may supply D (5 bases each). Per germline, CDR1 SSHAT and CDR2 FNYEAQ (reference sequence). This CDR3 is built from 14 residues. The V and J ends lost 1 base and 4 bases respectively, with 10 bases between them.

This clonotype was picked up many times. The chain combines TRBV6-1 with TRBJ2-7; TRBD2 matches 12 bases. The CDR3 runs to 13 residues. V dropped 7 bases and J dropped 3; count of bases not matched to a gene: 1. Germline V gene lookup returns CDR1 MNHNS and CDR2 SASEGT. The CDR3 sequence: CASKTSGSYEQYV. The CDR3 region has the DNA TGTGCCAGCAAGACTAGCGGGAGCTACGAGCAGTACGTC.

This clonotype was observed a few times. V is TRBV6-2 or TRBV6-3 and J is TRBJ1-1; 7 bases are shared with TRBD1. With 7 bases clipped from V and 0 bases from J, the junction kept 11 bases outside the gene matches. Germline V gene sequence: CDR1 MNHEY, CDR2 SVGEGT. CDR3 size: 16 residues. This CDR3 reads CASNPTGAGMNTEAFF. CDR3 DNA: TGTGCCAGCAATCCCACAGGGGCGGGGATGAACACTGAAGCTTTCTTT.

This chain joins TRBV4-1 and TRBJ2-5, with TRBD2 matching 8 bases. The CDR3 contains 16 residues. Germline V CDR1 and CDR2: MGHRA, YSYEKL. The junction had 9 bases not matched to a gene; V was cut back by 3 bases and J by 3 bases. CDR3 sequence: CASSHPGRAGEETQYF. DNA of the CDR3: TGCGCCAGCAGCCACCCAGGTCGAGCGGGAGAAGAGACCCAGTACTTC.

This clonotype was seen a handful of times. The V call is TRBV6-1, the J call TRBJ2-1; 11 nucleotides align to TRBD2. Germline values: CDR1 MNHNS, CDR2 SASEGT. The V gene end was trimmed by 6 bases and the J gene end by 6 bases; junction bases not matched to a gene: 13. CDR3 size: 17 residues. The CDR3 loop is CASSAPENGLAGNEQFF. The CDR3 DNA sequence: TGTGCCAGCAGCGCCCCGGAAAACGGACTAGCGGGCAATGAGCAGTTCTTC.

This clonotype was seen repeatedly, ten times or more. V is TRBV7-2 and J is TRBJ2-2; TRBD2 matches 11 bases. Germline CDR1 reads SGHTA; CDR2 reads FQGNSA. J lost 7 bases, V lost 4 bases, and 8 bases had no gene match. The CDR3 runs 16 residues. The CDR3 region is CASSSPLAGVGGELFF. The CDR3 DNA reads as TGTGCCAGCAGCTCCCCACTAGCGGGAGTGGGCGGGGAGCTGTTTTTT.

Ten or more counts support this clonotype. V gene TRBV12-3 or TRBV12-4 combines with J gene TRBJ1-2, with D perhaps TRBD1 (5 bases). The ends were cut back, 7 bases at V and 3 bases at J, with 18 bases in the middle. This CDR3 has 15 amino acids. The CDR3 spells CASNKQAGPHYGYTF. CDR3 coding DNA: TGTGCCAGCAATAAGCAGGCAGGGCCCCACTATGGCTACACCTTC.

This chain uses TRBV12-3 or TRBV12-4 with TRBJ2-2; D possibly uses TRBD1 or TRBD2 (5 bases each). Trimming took off 3 bases at V and 2 bases at J, with 13 bases between the two ends. The length of the CDR3 is 16 residues. The CDR3 nucleotides are TGTGCCAGCAGTTTCGATCCGGGACGTAACACCGGGGAGCTGTTTTTT. This sequence encodes CASSFDPGRNTGELFF.

The table lists this clonotype with a few counts. V usage is TRBV29-1 and J usage is TRBJ2-1; 7 bases are a match to TRBD1. Trimming took 5 bases from V and 6 from J; bases not matched to a gene: 13. Germline CDR1 and CDR2: SQVTM and ANQGSEA. This CDR3 is built from 15 residues. The CDR3 DNA sequence: TGCAGCGTTATCCCATTAGACAGGGTGGGCAATGAGCAGTTCTTC. Encoded protein: CSVIPLDRVGNEQFF.

CDR3 region: CASSHSRDSNYGYTF. CDR3 DNA: TGTGCCAGCAGTCATTCCCGGGACAGTAACTATGGCTACACCTTC. The V call is TRBV27, the J call TRBJ1-2; TRBD1 matches 7 bases. Losses at the gene ends were 5 bases for V and 1 base for J; bases not matched to a gene: 7. CDR3 length equals 15 residues. Germline CDR1 reads MNHEY; CDR2 reads SMNVEV (reference sequence).

This clonotype was seen a few times. V is TRBV20-1 and J is TRBJ2-7; TRBD2 matches 9 bases. This CDR3 is 13 amino acids long. With V trimmed by 6 bases and J by 5 bases, 8 bases remained unmatched. Germline values: CDR1 DFQATT, CDR2 SNEGSKA (reference sequence). The CDR3 DNA reads TGCAGTGCAACGGGACTAGCCGGGGACGAGCAGTACTTC. This codes for CSATGLAGDEQYF.

The rearrangement uses TRBV5-6 and TRBJ1-5; no clear D. V dropped 0 bases and J dropped 0 bases, with 7 bases sitting between them. Looked up from germline, CDR1 is SGHDT and CDR2 is YYEEEE. This CDR3 has 15 amino acids. The CDR3 is CASSLAEASNQPQHF. The CDR3 nucleotides are TGTGCCAGCAGCTTGGCGGAGGCTAGCAATCAGCCCCAGCATTTT.

The chain carries TRBV7-2 and TRBJ2-7; 12 bases are shared with TRBD2. Germline lookup yields CDR1 SGHTA and CDR2 FQGNSA. V shed 4 bases and J 4 bases; nucleotides not matched to a gene: 5. The CDR3 has 15 amino acids. The CDR3 loop reads CASSWTSGNQYEQYF. The CDR3 nucleotides are TGTGCCAGCAGCTGGACTAGCGGGAATCAGTACGAGCAGTACTTC.

This clonotype appeared a few times. The rearrangement joins TRBV12-3 or TRBV12-4 to TRBJ2-1; D may be TRBD2 (6 bases). Trimming took 3 bases from V and 3 from J, leaving 12 bases between them. The CDR3 runs to 15 residues. In DNA form, the CDR3 reads TGTGCCAGCAGTTTCTCGGGAGTCGTCTACAATGAGCAGTTCTTC. Residues: CASSFSGVVYNEQFF.

The V call is TRBV20-1, the J call TRBJ2-3; 9 nucleotides match TRBD2. There are 11 residues in the CDR3. With V trimmed by 5 bases and J by 11 bases, 5 bases remained unmatched. Per the germline V gene, CDR1 is DFQATT and CDR2 is SNEGSKA (reference sequence). The CDR3 here is CSAPALAGQYF. The CDR3 DNA sequence: TGCAGTGCTCCGGCACTAGCGGGGCAGTATTTT.